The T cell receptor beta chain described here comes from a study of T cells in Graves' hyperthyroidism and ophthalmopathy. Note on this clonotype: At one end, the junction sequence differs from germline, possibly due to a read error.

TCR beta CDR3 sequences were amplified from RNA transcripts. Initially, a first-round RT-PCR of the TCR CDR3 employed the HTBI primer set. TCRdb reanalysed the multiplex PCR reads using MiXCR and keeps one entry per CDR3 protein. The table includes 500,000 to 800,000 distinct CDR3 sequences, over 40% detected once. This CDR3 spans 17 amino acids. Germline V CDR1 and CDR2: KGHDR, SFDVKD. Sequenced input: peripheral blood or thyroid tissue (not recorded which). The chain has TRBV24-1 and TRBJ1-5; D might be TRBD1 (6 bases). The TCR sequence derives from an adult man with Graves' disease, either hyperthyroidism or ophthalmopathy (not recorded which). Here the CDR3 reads CASSLYGGPVSNQPQHF. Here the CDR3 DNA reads TGTGCCAGCAGTTTATACGGGGGGCCGGTGAGCAATCAGCCCCAGCATTTT.